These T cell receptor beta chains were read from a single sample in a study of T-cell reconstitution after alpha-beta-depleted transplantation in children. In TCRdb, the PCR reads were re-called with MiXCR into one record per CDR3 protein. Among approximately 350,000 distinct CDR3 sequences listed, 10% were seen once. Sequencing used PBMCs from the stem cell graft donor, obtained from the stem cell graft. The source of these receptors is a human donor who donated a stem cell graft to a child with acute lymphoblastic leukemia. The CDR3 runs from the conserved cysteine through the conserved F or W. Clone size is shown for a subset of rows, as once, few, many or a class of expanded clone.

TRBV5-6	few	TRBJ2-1	CASSGEWTGGAKNEQFF
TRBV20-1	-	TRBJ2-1	CCAPNLAGGTFNEQFF
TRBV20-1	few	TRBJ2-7	CSARGFTSGSSYEQYF
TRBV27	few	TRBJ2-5	CASRTGTGLKETQYF
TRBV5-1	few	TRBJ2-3	CASSFPGPEDTQYF
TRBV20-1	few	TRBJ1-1	CSARGLNTEAFF
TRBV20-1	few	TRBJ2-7	CSARDRDGATPYEQYF
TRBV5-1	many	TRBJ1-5	CASTYPGGVANQPQHF
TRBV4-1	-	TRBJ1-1	CASSQGTYLEDTEAFF
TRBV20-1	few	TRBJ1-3	CSAGDRGSGNTIYF
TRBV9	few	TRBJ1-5	CASSPREQRYSNQPQHF
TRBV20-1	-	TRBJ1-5	CSARAGQPQHF
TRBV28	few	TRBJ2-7	CASSGGVVHEQYF
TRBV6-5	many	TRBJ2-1	CASSLRVAGVANEQFF
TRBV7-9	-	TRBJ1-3	CASSLPYISSGNTIYF
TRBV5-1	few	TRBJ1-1	CASSGPQGENTEAFF
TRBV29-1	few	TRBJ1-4	CSVEGEKLFF
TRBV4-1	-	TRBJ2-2	CASSQRPDGTGELFF
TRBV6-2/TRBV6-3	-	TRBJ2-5	CASSALGARAETQYF
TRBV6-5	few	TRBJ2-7	CASSYSTGREQYF
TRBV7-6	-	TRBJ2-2	CASSSAASGATGELFF
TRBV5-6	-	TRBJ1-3	CASSWNRGPGNTIYF
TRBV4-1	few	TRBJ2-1	CASSHMHSNDEQFF
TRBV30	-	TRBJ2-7	CAWASPYEQYF
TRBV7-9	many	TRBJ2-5	CASSLDRYQETQYF
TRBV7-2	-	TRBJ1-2	CASSAGTGGYYGYTF
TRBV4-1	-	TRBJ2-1	CASSQGRGRNNEQFF
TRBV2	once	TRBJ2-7	CASSSRLSYEQYF
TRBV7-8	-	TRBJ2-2	CASTQIRTFSNTGELFF
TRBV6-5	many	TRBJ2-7	CASSYARGYEQYF
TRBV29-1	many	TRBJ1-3	CSALGQNSGNTIYF
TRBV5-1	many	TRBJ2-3	CASSSTGQGITDTQYF
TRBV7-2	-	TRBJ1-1	CASSTQTGGSTEAFF
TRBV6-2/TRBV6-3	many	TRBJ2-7	CASRQAGASYEQYF
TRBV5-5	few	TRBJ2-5	CASSLEASGRWETQYF
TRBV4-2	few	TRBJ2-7	CASSHLASGSPYEQYF
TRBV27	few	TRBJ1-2	CASSSNTGIANYGYTF
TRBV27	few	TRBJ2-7	CASSSGLAGYEQYF
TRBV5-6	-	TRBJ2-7	CASSLDPGDIYEQYF
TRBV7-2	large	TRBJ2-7	CASSLGTYWIYEQYF
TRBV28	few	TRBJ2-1	CASSLVLAGGPWGNEQFF
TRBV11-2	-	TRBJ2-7	CASSPNTGGLAGVSYEQYF
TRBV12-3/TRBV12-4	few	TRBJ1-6	CASSPPGQPYSPLHF
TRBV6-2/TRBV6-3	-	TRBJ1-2	CASSYSGGGYTF
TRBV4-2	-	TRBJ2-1	CASSQYGGRAPNEQFF
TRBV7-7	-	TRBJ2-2	CASSLAFGEGTTGELFF
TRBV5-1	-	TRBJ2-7	CASSLGRESYEQYF
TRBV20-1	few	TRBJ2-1	CSASPGKGNEQFF
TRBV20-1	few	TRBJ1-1	CSARGGVTEAFF
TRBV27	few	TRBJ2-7	CASSWGGTSSYEQYF
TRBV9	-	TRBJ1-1	CASSGNRGEAFF
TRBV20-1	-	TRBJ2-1	CSARTGGSYNEQFF
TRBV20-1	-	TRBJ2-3	CSAGELGTARTDTQYF
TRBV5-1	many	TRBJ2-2	CASSLGTGSGELFF
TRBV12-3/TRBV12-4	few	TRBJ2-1	CASSFLGIHEQFF